Below, one T cell receptor (beta chain) is given with its context. What it recognizes is unknown. The data belong to a study of cytomegalovirus exposure and HLA in healthy donors. PCR used 60 Vbeta primers and 13 Jbeta primers. Produced via immunoSEQ multiplex PCR; TCRdb's table is partial and in-frame only. Of approximately 280,000 clones listed, 70% to 90% were seen once; the top ten hold roughly 2.3%. Trimming left V 5 bases short and J 5 bases short, with 12 bases between. Germline V gene sequence: CDR1 MNHNY, CDR2 SVGAGI (reference sequence). The CDR3 consists of 13 residues. Study conclusions and caveats: The listing of 150 to 200 TCR beta chains classed them as cytomegalovirus-associated. A later analysis linked a missense variant in DCLRE1C to the trimming of TCR beta V and J genes.

The sequenced sample consisted of PBMCs. This TCR derives from a woman aged 18-29 years in good health and CMV-seronegative. This chain joins TRBV6-6 and TRBJ2-5, with D tentatively TRBD1 (5 bases). The DNA for the CDR3 is TGTGCCAGCAGTGGGGCCCCGCGGGAGACCCAGTACTTC. The encoded protein is CASSGAPRETQYF.